The next 6 T cell receptor beta chains were all read from a single sample in a study of T cell responses to AZD1222 COVID-19 vaccine. The table came from immunoSEQ multiplex PCR; TCRdb's copy has only in-frame clones and leaves some out. Among about 120,000 clones listed, 85% to 95% were seen once. This specimen consisted of peripheral blood, obtained on day 0 of AZD1222 vaccination. Every receptor here comes from an adult in good health.

The CDR3 sequence is CASSLDLLAGVKETQYF. As DNA, the CDR3 is TGCGCCAGCAGCTTGGACTTACTAGCGGGAGTAAAAGAGACCCAGTACTTC. The V and J genes are TRBV5-1 and TRBJ2-5, with 11 bases lining up with TRBD2. CDR3 length equals 17 residues. The V gene's germline CDR1 is SGHRS and CDR2 YFSETQ. Trimming cost V 0 bases and J 3 bases; bases outside gene matches: 7.

This clone was counted once. This chain joins TRBV6-7 and TRBJ1-4; 7 bases are shared with TRBD1. TRBV6-7 is given ORF status, its function remaining uncertain. The CDR3 sequence is 16 residues long. Trimming at V came to 4 bases and at J to 0 bases, leaving 5 bases not matched to a gene. CDR3 amino acids: CASSCDRDSTNEKLFF. For the CDR3, the DNA is TGTGCCAGCAGTTGTGACAGGGACTCAACTAATGAAAAACTGTTTTTT.

This clone occurred once. The chain has TRBV11-3 and TRBJ2-3, with D tentatively TRBD1 (5 bases). Trimming left V 5 bases short and J 2 bases short, with 11 bases between. This CDR3 is 14 amino acids long. CDR1 is SGHNT and CDR2 is YENEEA in the germline V gene. CDR3 nucleotide sequence: TGTGCCAGCAGCCTAGGGGCCCACACAGATACGCAGTATTTT. Protein product: CASSLGAHTDTQYF.

The rearrangement links TRBV19 to TRBJ2-1, with D perhaps matching TRBD1 or TRBD2 (6 bases each). The CDR3 is made up of 12 amino acids. Trimming shortened V by 6 bases and J by 7 bases, and 10 bases separated the two germline ends. Germline CDR1 and CDR2: LNHDA and SQIVND (reference sequence). CDR3 sequence: CASSRGQNEQFF. CDR3 nucleotide sequence: TGTGCCAGTAGCCGGGGGCAGAATGAGCAGTTCTTC. Based on the CDR3 plus reference TRBV19 and TRBJ2-1, the full variable domain is DGGITQSPKYLFRKEGQNVTLSCEQNLNHDAMYWYRQDPGQGLRLIYYSQIVNDFQKGDIAEGYSVSREKKESFPLTVTSAQKNPTAFYLCASSRGQNEQFFGPGTRLTVL.

This clone was seen only once. The CDR3: CASRRQGTTGYGYTF. CDR3 nucleotides: TGTGCCAGCAGACGACAGGGGACCACTGGGTATGGCTACACCTTC. The chain is built from TRBV27 and TRBJ1-2; 8 nucleotides match TRBD1. The CDR3 extends over 15 amino acids. Germline V gene data show CDR1 as MNHEY and CDR2 as SMNVEV (reference sequence). The junction had 11 bases not matched to a gene; V was cut back by 6 bases and J by 5 bases.

This chain joins TRBV5-1 and TRBJ2-3; D unresolved. The CDR3 contains 14 residues. Germline CDR1 is SGHRS and CDR2 is YFSETQ. The germline V and J ends were trimmed by 0 bases and 3 bases, with 8 bases remaining between them. In DNA, the CDR3 is TGCGCCAGCAGCTTGGGTCTGGGGACAGATACGCAGTATTTT. It translates to CASSLGLGTDTQYF.